This TCR beta chain was found in a study of blood T cell repertoires in COVID-19. Looking at the study overall: Specimens from acute and convalescent COVID-19 originated in the United States, Italy and Spain. PBMCs, B-cell-depleted T cells, or T cells were the source of the cDNA or gDNA that made up the material.

Original handling: Amplified reference gene primers provided the basis for estimating nucleated cell counts. Sequencing used immunoSEQ multiplex PCR; TCRdb keeps in-frame clones, though not all of them. The DNA was the basis for D and trimming; V, J and clone size are from that table. The sample records over 85,000 clones, about 90% being singletons. Sample: peripheral blood. The sequence was collected from a human donor with acute or convalescent COVID-19. The donor label of this sample is uncertain.

This CDR3 reads CASSQGLSGGQETQYF. Written as DNA, the CDR3 is TGTGCCAGCAGCCAAGGCCTGAGCGGGGGCCAAGAGACCCAGTACTTC. V and J are TRBV4-2 and TRBJ2-5, with 8 bases aligning to TRBD2. This CDR3 has 16 residues. V dropped 1 base and J dropped 1; count of bases not matched to a gene: 5. Looked up from germline, CDR1 is LGHNA and CDR2 is YNFKEQ.